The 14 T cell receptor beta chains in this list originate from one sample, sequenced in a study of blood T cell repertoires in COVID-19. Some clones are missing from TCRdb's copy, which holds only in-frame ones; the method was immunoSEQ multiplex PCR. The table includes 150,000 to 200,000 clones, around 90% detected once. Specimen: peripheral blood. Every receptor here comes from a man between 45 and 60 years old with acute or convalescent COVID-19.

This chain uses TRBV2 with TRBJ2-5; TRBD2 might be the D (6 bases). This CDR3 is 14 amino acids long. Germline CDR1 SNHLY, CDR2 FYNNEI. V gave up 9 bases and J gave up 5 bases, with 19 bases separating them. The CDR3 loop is CASTSGGGGETQYF. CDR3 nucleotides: TGTGCCAGTACCTCCGGGGGTGGAGGGGAGACCCAGTACTTC.

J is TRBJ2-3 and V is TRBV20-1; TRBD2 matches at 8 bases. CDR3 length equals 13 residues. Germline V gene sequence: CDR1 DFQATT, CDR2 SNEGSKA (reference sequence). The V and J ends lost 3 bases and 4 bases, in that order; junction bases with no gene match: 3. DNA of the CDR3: TGCAGTGCTAGTCGACTAGCGCCAGATACGCAGTATTTT. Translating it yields CSASRLAPDTQYF.

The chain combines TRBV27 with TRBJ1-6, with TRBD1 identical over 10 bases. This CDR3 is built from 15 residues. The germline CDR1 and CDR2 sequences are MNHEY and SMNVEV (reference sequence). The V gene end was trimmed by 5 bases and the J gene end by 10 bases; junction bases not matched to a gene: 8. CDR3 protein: CASSPDRGLRSPLHF. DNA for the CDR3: TGTGCCAGCAGTCCCGACAGGGGGCTACGGTCACCCCTCCACTTT.

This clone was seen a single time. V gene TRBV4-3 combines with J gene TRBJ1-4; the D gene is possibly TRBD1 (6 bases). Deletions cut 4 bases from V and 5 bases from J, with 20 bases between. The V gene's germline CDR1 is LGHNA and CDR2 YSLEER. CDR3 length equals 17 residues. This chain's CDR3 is CASSRGQLISRNEKLFF. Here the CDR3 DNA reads TGCGCCAGCAGCCGGGGACAACTTATTAGTAGGAATGAAAAACTGTTTTTT.

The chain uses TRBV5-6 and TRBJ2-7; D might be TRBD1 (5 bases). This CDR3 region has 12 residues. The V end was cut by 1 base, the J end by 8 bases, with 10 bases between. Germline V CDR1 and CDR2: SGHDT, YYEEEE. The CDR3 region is CASSLFTGQQYF. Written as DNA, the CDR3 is TGTGCCAGCAGCTTGTTTACAGGACAGCAGTACTTC.

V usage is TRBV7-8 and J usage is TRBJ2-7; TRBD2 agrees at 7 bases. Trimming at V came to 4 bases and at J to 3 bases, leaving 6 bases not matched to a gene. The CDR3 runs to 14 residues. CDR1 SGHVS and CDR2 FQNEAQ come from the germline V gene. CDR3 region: CASSSRLAHYEQYF. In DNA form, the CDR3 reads TGTGCCAGCAGCTCCCGACTAGCCCACTACGAGCAGTACTTC.

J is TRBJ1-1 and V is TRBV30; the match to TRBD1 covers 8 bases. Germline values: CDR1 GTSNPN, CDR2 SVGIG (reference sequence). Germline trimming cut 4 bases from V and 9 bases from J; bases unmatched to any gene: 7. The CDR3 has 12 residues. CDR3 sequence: CAWNPGTGQAFF. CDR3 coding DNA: TGTGCCTGGAACCCCGGGACAGGACAAGCTTTCTTT.

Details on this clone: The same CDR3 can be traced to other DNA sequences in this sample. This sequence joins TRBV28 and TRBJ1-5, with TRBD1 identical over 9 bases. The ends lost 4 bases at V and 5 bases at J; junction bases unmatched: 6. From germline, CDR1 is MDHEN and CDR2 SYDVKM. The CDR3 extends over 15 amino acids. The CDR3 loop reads CASSSSGTGYQPQHF. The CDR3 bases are TGTGCCAGCAGTTCGTCCGGGACAGGGTATCAGCCCCAGCATTTT.

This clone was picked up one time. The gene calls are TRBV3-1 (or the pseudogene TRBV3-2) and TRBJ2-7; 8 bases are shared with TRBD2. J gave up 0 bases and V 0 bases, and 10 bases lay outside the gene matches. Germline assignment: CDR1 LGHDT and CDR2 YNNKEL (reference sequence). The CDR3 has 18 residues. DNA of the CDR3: TGTGCCAGCAGCCAAGATATATGGCGGGAGGAAAGCTCCTACGAGCAGTACTTC. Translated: CASSQDIWREESSYEQYF.

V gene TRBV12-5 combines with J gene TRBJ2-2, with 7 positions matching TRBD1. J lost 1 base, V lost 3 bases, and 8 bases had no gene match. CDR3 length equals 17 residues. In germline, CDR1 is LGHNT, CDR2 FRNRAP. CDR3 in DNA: TGTGCTAGTGGTTTCTTGCTGCAGGGGGAGAACACCGGGGAGCTGTTTTTT. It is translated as CASGFLLQGENTGELFF.

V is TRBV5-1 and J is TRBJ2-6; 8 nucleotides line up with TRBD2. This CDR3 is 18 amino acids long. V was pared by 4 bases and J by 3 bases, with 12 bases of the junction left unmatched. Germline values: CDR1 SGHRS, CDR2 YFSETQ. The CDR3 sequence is CASSIPTRGGFGANVLTF. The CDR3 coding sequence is TGCGCCAGCAGCATCCCGACTCGGGGGGGATTTGGGGCCAACGTCCTGACTTTC.

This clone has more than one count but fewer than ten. CDR3 in DNA: TGTGCCAGCAGCGTAGTATTCGACAGGGGTAATTCACCCCTCCACTTT. Amino acids: CASSVVFDRGNSPLHF. V and J are TRBV9 and TRBJ1-6, with 8 bases lining up with TRBD1. CDR1 and CDR2 from the germline V gene are SGDLS and YYNGEE. The CDR3 is 16 amino acids. V trimming: 0 bases; J trimming: 6 bases; junction bases outside the gene matches: 5.

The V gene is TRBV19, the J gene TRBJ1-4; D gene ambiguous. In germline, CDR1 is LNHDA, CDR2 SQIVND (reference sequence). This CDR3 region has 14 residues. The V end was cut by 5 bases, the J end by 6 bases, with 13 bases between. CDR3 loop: CASSSIEGDEKLFF. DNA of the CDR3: TGTGCCAGTAGTTCGATAGAGGGAGATGAAAAACTGTTTTTT. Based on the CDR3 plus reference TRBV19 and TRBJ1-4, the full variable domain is DGGITQSPKYLFRKEGQNVTLSCEQNLNHDAMYWYRQDPGQGLRLIYYSQIVNDFQKGDIAEGYSVSREKKESFPLTVTSAQKNPTAFYLCASSSIEGDEKLFFGSGTQLSVL.

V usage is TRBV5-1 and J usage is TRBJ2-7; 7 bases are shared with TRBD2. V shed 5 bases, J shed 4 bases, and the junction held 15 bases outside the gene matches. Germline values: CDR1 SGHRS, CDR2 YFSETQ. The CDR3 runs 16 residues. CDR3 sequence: CASSPGGSRRFYEQYF. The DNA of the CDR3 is TGCGCCAGCAGTCCCGGGGGGTCCCGAAGATTTTACGAGCAGTACTTC.